The T cell receptor beta chain under discussion was sequenced for a study of radiation and T cells in renal cell carcinoma. The V gene's germline CDR1 is SGDLS and CDR2 YYNGEE. V dropped 0 bases and J dropped 5; count of bases not matched to a gene: 7. The CDR3 runs to 16 residues. The time point: baseline pretreatment blood. The treatment is: 15 Gy SBRT to primary tumor, nephrectomy 4 weeks later. Radiation-treated patients gave blood at baseline, week 2 and week 4. Assay used: immunoSEQ multiplex PCR; TCRdb lists only in-frame clones, some missing. Found here are 150,000 or so clones, about 87% of them singletons; the top ten hold 4.1%.

The sequencing used blood, collected from a patient whose treatment included radiotherapy and nephrectomy. The sequence was obtained from a woman between 70 and 85 years old with renal cell carcinoma. The rearrangement uses TRBV9 and TRBJ2-5, with 10 bases that match TRBD2. The CDR3 reads CASSVAGSGGLETQYF. The CDR3 DNA reads TGTGCCAGCAGCGTAGCGGGTAGCGGGGGGCTGGAGACCCAGTACTTC.